This T cell receptor (beta chain) was sequenced during a study of Tregs in tolerant kidney transplant recipients. Data came from immunoSEQ multiplex PCR; TCRdb stores just in-frame clones and leaves some out. Of more than 90,000 clones detected, roughly 93% appear once; the ten largest clones hold 1.5% to 2%. Related graft donors supplied nonmyeloablative bone marrow transplants, and mixed chimerism was transient. Germline V CDR1 and CDR2: MNHNY, SVGAGI (reference sequence). CDR3 length: 14 residues. V lost 2 bases and J lost 3, with 9 bases in between. Specimen: CD4+ T cells from blood (PBMCs), collected 12 months after the transplant. The J gene is TRBJ2-3, the V gene TRBV6-6; perhaps TRBD2 as D (6 bases). The clonotype comes from a human patient who received a combined kidney and bone marrow transplant. A subset of T cells may come from the graft donor. DNA of the CDR3: TGTGCCAGCAGTTACATAGGGAGGACAGATACGCAGTATTTT. Its translation is CASSYIGRTDTQYF.